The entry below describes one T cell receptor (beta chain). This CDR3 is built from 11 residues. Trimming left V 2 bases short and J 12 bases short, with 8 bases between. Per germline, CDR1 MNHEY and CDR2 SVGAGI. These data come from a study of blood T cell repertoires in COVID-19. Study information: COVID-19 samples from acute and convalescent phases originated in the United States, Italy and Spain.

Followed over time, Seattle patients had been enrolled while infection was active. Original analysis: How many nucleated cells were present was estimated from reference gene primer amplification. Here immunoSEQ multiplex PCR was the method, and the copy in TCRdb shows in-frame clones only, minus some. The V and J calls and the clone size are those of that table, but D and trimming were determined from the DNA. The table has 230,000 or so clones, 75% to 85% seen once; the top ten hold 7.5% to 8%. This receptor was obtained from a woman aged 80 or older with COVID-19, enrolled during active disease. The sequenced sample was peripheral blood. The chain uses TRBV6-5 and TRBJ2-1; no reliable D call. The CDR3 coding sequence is TGTGCCAGCAGTTACGGAAACAGGCAGTTCTTC. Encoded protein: CASSYGNRQFF.